This entry is about one T cell receptor (beta chain). Its antigen is unknown. These data come from a study of cytomegalovirus exposure and HLA in healthy donors. Trimming cost V 7 bases and J 5 bases; bases outside gene matches: 10. CDR1 and CDR2 from the germline V gene are SQVTM and ANQGSEA. CDR3 length: 14 residues. Findings and caveats of the study: According to the study, roughly 180 TCR beta chains were cytomegalovirus-associated.

Produced via immunoSEQ multiplex PCR; TCRdb's table is partial and in-frame only. The sample has about 260,000 clones, 90% seen once. Material: PBMCs. The chain employs TRBV29-1 and TRBJ2-5; 10 nucleotides agree with TRBD1. The receptor's source is a woman in her twenties or thirties in good health and CMV-seronegative. The CDR3 is CSAAGQGWQETQYF. Here the CDR3 DNA reads TGCAGCGCCGCGGGACAGGGGTGGCAGGAGACCCAGTACTTC.